Following are 17 T cell receptor beta chains from one sample sequenced in a study of spatial heterogeneity in lung cancer. Time point of the sample: blood at routine non-recurrence follow-up after resection. TCRdb ran MiXCR on the 5' RACE reads and lists one entry per CDR3 protein. The sample yields about 110,000 distinct CDR3 sequences, 10% to 14% seen once. Specimen: PBMCs, collected at follow-up. These receptors were taken from a female donor with early-stage non-small cell lung cancer.

This clonotype was seen repeatedly, ten times or more. The rearrangement uses TRBV27 and TRBJ1-1; D call uncertain. Germline V lookup: CDR1 MNHEY, CDR2 SMNVEV (reference sequence). Deletions cut 0 bases from V and 1 base from J, with 3 bases between. The CDR3 contains 13 residues. DNA of the CDR3: TGTGCCAGCAGTTTATCGCGGAACACTGAAGCTTTCTTT. Translated, it gives CASSLSRNTEAFF.

This clonotype was picked up many times. The junction departs from germline at one end; a sequencing error may be responsible. The chain employs TRBV7-2 and TRBJ2-3; possible D gene TRBD2, 5 bases. From germline, CDR1 is SGHTA and CDR2 FQGNSA. The CDR3 is 14 amino acids. DNA of the CDR3: TGTGCCAGCAGCGTAGCGACTAGCACAGATACGCAGTATTTT. The encoded protein is CASSVATSTDTQYF.

V gene TRBV28 combines with J gene TRBJ2-7; TRBD2 matches 15 bases. This CDR3 spans 17 amino acids. With V trimmed by 4 bases and J by 4 bases, 8 bases remained unmatched. Germline CDR1 is MDHEN and CDR2 is SYDVKM. The CDR3 DNA is TGTGCCAGCAGTTCACGACGGACTAGCGGGAGGGCTTACGAGCAGTACTTC. This encodes CASSSRRTSGRAYEQYF. Looking up the rest from reference TRBV28 and TRBJ2-7 gives the full variable domain: DVKVTQSSRYLVKRTGEKVFLECVQDMDHENMFWYRQDPGLGLRLIYFSYDVKMKEKGDIPEGYSVSREKKERFSLILESASTNQTSMYLCASSSRRTSGRAYEQYFGPGTRLTVT.

In its sample, this clonotype was seen a few times. The chain joins TRBV11-2 to TRBJ2-1; 8 bases fit TRBD2. The CDR3 has 15 residues. CDR1 is SGHAT, CDR2 FQNNGV, per germline. Trimming removed 5 bases from V and 5 bases from J; junction bases left unmatched: 8. The DNA of the CDR3 is TGTGCCAGCAGCCCAAGCGGGAGCCAAAACAATGAGCAGTTCTTC. This translates into CASSPSGSQNNEQFF.

The chain links TRBV20-1 to TRBJ2-3; 13 bases are shared with TRBD2. Germline CDR1 reads DFQATT; CDR2 reads SNEGSKA (reference sequence). V gave up 5 bases and J gave up 3 bases; unmatched junction bases: 5. This CDR3 has 15 amino acids. The chain's CDR3 is CSAPLTSGRTDTQYF. The CDR3, as DNA: TGCAGTGCTCCCCTGACTAGCGGGAGGACAGATACGCAGTATTTT.

V is TRBV6-1 and J is TRBJ2-7; 7 bases align to TRBD2. This CDR3 spans 14 amino acids. Germline assignment: CDR1 MNHNS and CDR2 SASEGT. The trim removed 6 bases at V and 5 bases at J, leaving 10 bases unmatched. CDR3 region: CASRGYRGSHEQYV. As DNA, the CDR3 is TGTGCCAGCAGAGGCTACCGCGGGAGCCACGAGCAGTACGTC.

This clonotype was seen only a few times. The chain joins TRBV3-1 to TRBJ2-7; D remains ambiguous. V was pared by 0 bases and J by 2 bases, with 2 bases between. CDR1 and CDR2 from the germline V gene are LGHDT and YNNKEL (reference sequence). The CDR3 has 12 residues. DNA of the CDR3: TGTGCCAGCAGCCAAGACACCTACGAGCAGTACTTC. Translated, it gives CASSQDTYEQYF.

This clonotype was counted at least ten times. The chain employs TRBV6-5 and TRBJ2-2, with unresolved D. The V end lost 2 bases, the J end lost 6 bases, and 10 bases lay between the germline ends. The CDR3 covers 14 residues. Germline values: CDR1 MNHEY, CDR2 SVGAGI. CDR3 sequence reads: CASSYEGRPGELFF. The DNA of the CDR3 is TGTGCCAGCAGTTACGAAGGCCGACCCGGGGAGCTGTTTTTT.

This clonotype was seen a handful of times. The chain joins TRBV6-6 to TRBJ1-1, with 9 bases matching TRBD1. The CDR3 loop spans 13 amino acids. Per germline, CDR1 MNHNY and CDR2 SVGAGI (reference sequence). V shed 4 bases and J 11 bases; nucleotides not matched to a gene: 8. The CDR3 loop reads CASSSGTGYWAFF. The CDR3 nucleotides read TGTGCCAGCAGTTCCGGGACAGGGTACTGGGCTTTCTTT.

This clonotype has at least ten counts. The chain employs TRBV11-1 and TRBJ2-3, with D hard to call. Looked up from germline, CDR1 is SGHAT and CDR2 is FQDESV (reference sequence). V shed 3 bases and J shed 6 bases, with 13 bases lying between them. The CDR3 has 14 amino acids. DNA for the CDR3: TGTGCCAGCAGCTTTCTGAAATGGTCGGATACGCAGTATTTT. This codes for CASSFLKWSDTQYF. Filled out from reference TRBV11-1 and TRBJ2-3, the complete variable domain reads EAEVAQSPRYKITEKSQAVAFWCDPISGHATLYWYRQILGQGPELLVQFQDESVVDDSQLPKDRFSAERLKGVDSTLKIQPAELGDSAMYLCASSFLKWSDTQYFGPGTRLTVL.

This clonotype appeared many times. The J gene is TRBJ1-1, the V gene TRBV27; 9 bases are a match to TRBD1. Unmatched junction bases numbered 9, after V lost 3 bases and J lost 1 base. Germline CDR1 and CDR2: MNHEY and SMNVEV (reference sequence). The CDR3 length is 17 residues. CDR3 DNA: TGTGCCAGCAGTTTGGGACAGGGAGGAAGACGGAACACTGAAGCTTTCTTT. This sequence encodes CASSLGQGGRRNTEAFF.

This clonotype was seen more than once but under ten times. The rearrangement links TRBV6-5 to TRBJ1-3; no reliable D call. The CDR3 sequence is 15 residues long. CDR1 is MNHEY and CDR2 is SVGAGI in the germline V gene. The V end was cut by 6 bases, the J end by 0 bases, with 12 bases between. CDR3 sequence (DNA): TGTGCCAGCAGCCAGACATACCTCTCTGGAAACACCATATATTTT. It specifies CASSQTYLSGNTIYF.

The J gene is TRBJ1-1, the V gene TRBV18, with TRBD1 matching 9 bases. CDR1 and CDR2 (germline): KGHSH, LQKENI. The CDR3 contains 14 residues. J was trimmed by 4 bases and V by 4 bases; bases with no gene match: 4. CDR3 DNA: TGTGCCAGCTCACGCCCGGGACAGGGCACTGAAGCTTTCTTT. The encoded protein is CASSRPGQGTEAFF.

This clonotype came up many times. The chain employs TRBV29-1 and TRBJ1-2, with 7 bases fitting TRBD1. The J segment lost 4 bases and the V segment lost 3 bases, leaving 5 bases of the junction unmatched. This CDR3 comprises 13 residues. Germline V gene lookup returns CDR1 SQVTM and CDR2 ANQGSEA. CDR3 loop: CSVDHGTAYGYTF. In DNA, the CDR3 is TGCAGCGTTGATCACGGGACAGCCTATGGCTACACCTTC. The whole variable domain, remainder taken from reference TRBV29-1 and TRBJ1-2, is SAVISQKPSRDICQRGTSLTIQCQVDSQVTMMFWYRQQPGQSLTLIATANQGSEATYESGFVIDKFPISRPNLTFSTLTVSNMSPEDSSIYLCSVDHGTAYGYTFGSGTRLTVV.

This clonotype showed up many times. This chain links TRBV4-2 with TRBJ2-5; 7 bases are shared with TRBD1. The CDR3 is 13 residues long. CDR1 is LGHNA, CDR2 YNFKEQ, per germline. V shed 0 bases and J 6 bases; nucleotides not matched to a gene: 1. For the CDR3, the DNA is TGTGCCAGCAGCCAAGAGAGGGGGCAGACCCAGTACTTC. Translating gives CASSQERGQTQYF.

The V gene is TRBV6-6, the J gene TRBJ1-5, with TRBD1 matching over 7 bases. This CDR3 has 14 amino acids. Germline assignment: CDR1 MNHNY and CDR2 SVGAGI (reference sequence). Trimming took 5 bases from V and 5 from J; bases not matched to a gene: 6. CDR3 nucleotides: TGTGCCAGCAGTAAGACAGGGCCCGATCAGCCCCAGCATTTT. Amino acids: CASSKTGPDQPQHF.

This clonotype turned up a few times. The chain joins TRBV28 to TRBJ1-1; tentative D call: TRBD1 (5 bases). There are 14 residues in the CDR3. CDR1 is MDHEN, CDR2 SYDVKM, per germline. V lost 8 bases to trimming and J lost 1 base, with 14 bases between them. CDR3 residues: CASGPSGRNTEAFF. DNA of the CDR3: TGTGCCAGCGGCCCCTCGGGACGGAACACTGAAGCTTTCTTT.